This TCR beta chain came from a study of technical replicates of blood from a handful of donors (dated by TCRdb to the late 2010s). The CDR3 holds 13 amino acids from the cysteine to the phenylalanine. Only the CDR3 DNA stays, 39 bases, in frame from base 1. The junction shows trimming of 1 base on V and 7 bases on J, plus 8 bases between the germline ends. CDR1 MRHNA and CDR2 SNTAGT are derived from the germline V gene. The receptor library was made with the immunoSEQ multiplex PCR assay. TCRdb took this table from immuneACCESS and kept in-frame rearrangements with V and J called. Such tables lack part of the clones; where checked against another copy, unresolved V genes explain under half of the gap, and the rest is unexplained. The sample data list fewer than 90,000 clones, and 90% to 95% of these were observed just once. The top ten hold about 0.39% of the sample. Points on this clone: Its antigen remains unidentified. No much larger clonotype is one base removed from it; base qualities were not supplied.

Material: T cells isolated from PBMCs. The rearrangement combines TRBV6-4 with TRBJ1-5, with the identity of the D gene unclear. This TCR derives from a human donor in good health. For the CDR3, the sequence is CASSDFDNQPQHF. In nucleotides, the sequence is TGTGCCAGCAGTGACTTTGACAACCAGCCCCAGCATTTT.